This TCR beta chain is from a study of technical replicates of blood from a few donors. The assay was immunoSEQ multiplex PCR, and TCRdb's table has in-frame clones only and misses some. The sample lists some 77,000 clones; 80% to 95% were seen once. The count of this clone is one. The sequence derives from a human donor in good health. Sequencing was done on a sample of T cells isolated from PBMCs.

The CDR3 region is CASSPDRVYGYTF. The CDR3 DNA reads TGTGCCAGCAGTCCCGACAGGGTCTATGGCTACACCTTC. This rearrangement joins TRBV28 to TRBJ1-2; 7 nucleotides match TRBD1. This CDR3 comprises 13 residues. The ends lost 5 bases at V and 4 bases at J; junction bases unmatched: 4. The V gene's germline CDR1 is MDHEN and CDR2 SYDVKM.